What follows are 28 T cell receptor beta chains derived from one specimen sequenced in a study of T cell responses to AZD1222 COVID-19 vaccine (dated by TCRdb to the early 2020s). Libraries were built with the immunoSEQ multiplex PCR assay. TCRdb carries this immuneACCESS record with in-frame sequences only. Its versions omit some clonotypes, under half of them owing to an unresolved V gene in the studies checked, with the rest unexplained. The table for this sample lists about 170,000 clones; around 90% of them were counted only once. 1.6% of the sample goes to the ten largest clones. Read against the paper, the sample's time point label means: baseline before first vaccination. Source: peripheral blood, taken on day 0 of AZD1222 vaccination. These receptors originate from an adult in good health.

This rearrangement joins TRBV3-1 (or the pseudogene TRBV3-2) to TRBJ2-2; D remains ambiguous. Germline V gives CDR1 LGHDT, CDR2 YNNKEL (reference sequence). Trimming left V 2 bases short and J 7 bases short, with 8 bases between. The CDR3 extends over 13 amino acids. The CDR3 sequence: CASSQNPNGELFF. Here the CDR3 DNA reads TGTGCCAGCAGCCAAAATCCCAACGGGGAGCTGTTTTTT.

The chain is built from TRBV30 and TRBJ1-6, with 8 bases identical to TRBD1. J was trimmed by 10 bases and V by 5 bases; bases with no gene match: 7. Germline assignment: CDR1 GTSNPN and CDR2 SVGIG (reference sequence). The CDR3 consists of 13 residues. The chain's CDR3 is CAWRTGSSSPLHF. The CDR3 DNA is TGTGCCTGGCGGACAGGGTCGAGCTCACCCCTCCACTTT.

This rearrangement joins TRBV7-8 to TRBJ2-5; D is unresolved. Trimming shortened V by 0 bases and J by 3 bases, and 11 bases separated the two germline ends. CDR3 length: 15 residues. The germline gives CDR1 SGHVS, CDR2 FQNEAQ. In DNA, the CDR3 is TGTGCCAGCAGCTTAGCAGGACGAATTAAAGAGACCCAGTACTTC. This gives the protein CASSLAGRIKETQYF.

The chain links TRBV28 to TRBJ1-3; D is ambiguous. The V end lost 10 bases, the J end lost 1 base, and 14 bases lay between the germline ends. Germline CDR1 MDHEN, CDR2 SYDVKM. The length of the CDR3 is 14 residues. The CDR3 nucleotides are TGTGCCACCCTGCCCTGGAGTTCTGGAAACACCATATATTTT. Its protein product is CATLPWSSGNTIYF.

This clone came up once. This sequence joins TRBV11-2 and TRBJ2-5, with 9 bases fitting TRBD1. This CDR3 spans 16 amino acids. V gave up 6 bases and J gave up 1 base; unmatched junction bases: 9. Germline V lookup: CDR1 SGHAT, CDR2 FQNNGV. The CDR3 loop reads CASRLQGALSQETQYF. CDR3 coding DNA: TGTGCCAGCAGGTTACAGGGGGCGCTTTCCCAAGAGACCCAGTACTTC. The whole variable domain, filled in from reference TRBV11-2 and TRBJ2-5, reads EAGVAQSPRYKIIEKRQSVAFWCNPISGHATLYWYQQILGQGPKLLIQFQNNGVVDDSQLPKDRFSAERLKGVDSTLKIQPAKLEDSAVYLCASRLQGALSQETQYFGPGTRLLVL.

This chain joins TRBV6-5 and TRBJ2-1; D is unclear. CDR3 length: 14 residues. The germline V and J ends were trimmed by 6 bases and 6 bases, with 15 bases remaining between them. Germline V gene lookup returns CDR1 MNHEY and CDR2 SVGAGI. Here the CDR3 DNA reads TGTGCCAGCAGAGAGGACCTCCCGGTCAATGAGCAGTTCTTC. It translates to CASREDLPVNEQFF.

This chain links TRBV27 with TRBJ1-1; D is uncertain. Trimming left V 3 bases short and J 4 bases short, with 9 bases between. The CDR3 is made up of 13 amino acids. Per the germline V gene, CDR1 is MNHEY and CDR2 is SMNVEV (reference sequence). The CDR3 region is CASSFLGGTEAFF. The CDR3 DNA reads as TGTGCCAGCAGTTTCTTGGGTGGCACTGAAGCTTTCTTT.

This clone has a handful of counts. The chain combines TRBV3-1 (or the pseudogene TRBV3-2) with TRBJ1-2; TRBD1 aligns across 10 bases. Trimming at V came to 4 bases and at J to 8 bases, leaving 7 bases not matched to a gene. The germline V gene encodes CDR1 LGHDT and CDR2 YNNKEL (reference sequence). The CDR3 covers 14 residues. CDR3 loop: CASSPTDRGRGYTF. Written as DNA, the CDR3 is TGTGCCAGCAGCCCGACAGACAGGGGGCGGGGCTACACCTTC.

This chain links TRBV6-5 with TRBJ1-1; 7 bases map to TRBD1. CDR3 size: 11 residues. V shed 6 bases and J 12 bases; nucleotides not matched to a gene: 7. Germline V gene data show CDR1 as MNHEY and CDR2 as SVGAGI. Here the CDR3 DNA reads TGTGCCAGCAGCGCAGGGACAGATTCTTTCTTT. Translating gives CASSAGTDSFF.

The CDR3 nucleotides are TGTGCCAGTGGAGGGCGGGGGGCAAACCCTGGCACAGATACGCAGTATTTT. This translates into CASGGRGANPGTDTQYF. V gene TRBV19 combines with J gene TRBJ2-3; TRBD2 matches at 8 bases. The trim removed 8 bases at V and 1 base at J, leaving 14 bases unmatched. Germline assignment: CDR1 LNHDA and CDR2 SQIVND (reference sequence). The CDR3 has 17 residues.

The chain recombines TRBV9 with TRBJ2-3, with 8 bases aligning to TRBD1. CDR1 and CDR2 from the germline V gene are SGDLS and YYNGEE. With V trimmed by 1 base and J by 4 bases, 5 bases remained unmatched. This CDR3 is 15 amino acids long. CDR3: CASSVSRGLADTQYF. CDR3 nucleotides: TGTGCCAGCAGCGTATCCAGGGGGCTCGCAGATACGCAGTATTTT.

In its sample, this clone was seen once. The chain carries TRBV6-5 and TRBJ1-3, with 9 positions matching TRBD1. Trimming removed 6 bases from V and 2 bases from J; junction bases left unmatched: 5. From germline, CDR1 is MNHEY and CDR2 SVGAGI. CDR3 length equals 15 residues. The chain's CDR3 is CASSGGTGTGNTIYF. CDR3 nucleotide sequence: TGTGCCAGCAGCGGGGGGACAGGGACTGGAAACACCATATATTTT.

The chain uses TRBV5-4 and TRBJ1-1; TRBD1 is a possible D gene (6 bases). Germline CDR1 and CDR2: SGHNT and YYREEE (reference sequence). The CDR3 loop spans 15 amino acids. V was trimmed by 1 base and J by 1 base, leaving 11 bases between them. The CDR3 DNA follows: TGTGCCAGCAGCTTGTTCGGGACATCGAACACTGAAGCTTTCTTT. Protein: CASSLFGTSNTEAFF.

The chain employs TRBV6-1 and TRBJ2-1; 7 nucleotides agree with TRBD2. Germline assignment: CDR1 MNHNS and CDR2 SASEGT. J was trimmed by 4 bases and V by 1 base; bases with no gene match: 7. This CDR3 is 16 amino acids long. CDR3 region: CASSEDLLAKYNEQFF. The CDR3 nucleotides are TGTGCCAGCAGTGAAGATTTACTAGCGAAGTACAATGAGCAGTTCTTC.

The CDR3 DNA reads as TGTGCCAGCAGCCCTCCCGGGCCCAGATCCTACGAGCAGTACTTC. This sequence encodes CASSPPGPRSYEQYF. The chain combines TRBV7-9 with TRBJ2-7; D ambiguous. In germline, CDR1 is SEHNR, CDR2 FQNEAQ (reference sequence). With 5 bases removed from V and 1 base from J, the gap between germline ends came to 15 bases. This CDR3 is built from 15 residues.

This clone was seen just once. This chain links TRBV6-2 or TRBV6-3 with TRBJ1-4; D is unclear. Germline-derived CDR1 and CDR2 are MNHEY and SVGEGT. CDR3 length equals 14 residues. With 5 bases removed from V and 6 bases from J, the gap between germline ends came to 13 bases. In DNA form, the CDR3 reads TGTGCCAGCAGTACGCGGCGAGGAGATGAAAAACTGTTTTTT. The encoded protein is CASSTRRGDEKLFF.

The gene calls are TRBV7-2 and TRBJ2-2; possibly TRBD1 or TRBD2 for D (5 bases each). The ends were cut back, 5 bases at V and 6 bases at J, with 13 bases in the middle. The CDR3 sequence is 14 residues long. Germline-derived CDR1 and CDR2 are SGHTA and FQGNSA. CDR3 loop: CASSLGPQAGELFF. CDR3 nucleotide sequence: TGTGCCAGCAGCCTGGGACCTCAAGCCGGGGAGCTGTTTTTT.

V gene TRBV10-3 combines with J gene TRBJ1-1; D is perhaps TRBD1 (5 bases). Trimming left V 3 bases short and J 1 base short, with 6 bases between. CDR3 length: 13 residues. From germline, CDR1 is ENHRY and CDR2 SYGVKD. CDR3: CAISDRANTEAFF. The CDR3 bases are TGTGCCATCAGTGACAGGGCGAACACTGAAGCTTTCTTT.

This chain connects TRBV11-1 to TRBJ1-1; D might be TRBD1 (5 bases). From germline, CDR1 is SGHAT and CDR2 FQDESV (reference sequence). The CDR3 length is 13 residues. Deletions cut 4 bases from V and 5 bases from J, with 11 bases between. CDR3 region: CASSYPRETEAFF. CDR3 coding DNA: TGTGCCAGCAGCTACCCCAGGGAGACTGAAGCTTTCTTT.

The V and J genes are TRBV4-3 and TRBJ2-1, with 7 bases matching TRBD2. This CDR3 has 16 amino acids. Germline CDR1 and CDR2: LGHNA and YSLEER. V trimming: 2 bases; J trimming: 8 bases; junction bases outside the gene matches: 12. The DNA of the CDR3 is TGCGCCAGCAGCCAAACCGTTTTAGGGCTAGCGGATGAGCAGTTCTTC. It translates to CASSQTVLGLADEQFF.

The gene calls are TRBV6-5 and TRBJ2-1; D gene unclear. The CDR3 sequence is 13 residues long. Trimming left V 2 bases short and J 2 bases short, with 4 bases between. Germline V lookup: CDR1 MNHEY, CDR2 SVGAGI. CDR3 in DNA: TGTGCCAGCAGTTACGACACCTACAATGAGCAGTTCTTC. It translates to CASSYDTYNEQFF.

The chain combines TRBV7-9 with TRBJ2-1; D is uncertain. This CDR3 contains 11 residues. V lost 2 bases and J lost 13, with 9 bases in between. Germline values: CDR1 SEHNR, CDR2 FQNEAQ (reference sequence). Written as DNA, the CDR3 is TGTGCCAGCAGCTTATTTCCGGTTCAGTTCTTC. Its protein is CASSLFPVQFF.

This clone was seen a handful of times. This rearrangement joins TRBV2 to TRBJ1-1, with no clear D. Germline values: CDR1 SNHLY, CDR2 FYNNEI. Trimming cost V 7 bases and J 0 bases, with 9 bases left between them. The CDR3 runs 13 residues. The CDR3 nucleotides read TGTGCCAGCACCCAAGACATGAACACTGAAGCTTTCTTT. The encoded protein is CASTQDMNTEAFF.

This clone was observed a handful of times. The rearrangement joins TRBV30 to TRBJ1-5; D is possibly TRBD1 (5 bases). CDR3 length equals 15 residues. The V gene lost 1 base and the J gene lost 7 bases, with 17 bases spanning the gap. Looked up from germline, CDR1 is GTSNPN and CDR2 is SVGIG (reference sequence). The CDR3 DNA follows: TGTGCCTGGAGTGCCCGTGTCAGGCAGGGACAGCCCCAGCATTTT. Its translation: CAWSARVRQGQPQHF.

V gene TRBV10-3 combines with J gene TRBJ1-4; the match to TRBD1 covers 8 bases. This CDR3 has 17 residues. With V trimmed by 1 base and J by 3 bases, 7 bases remained unmatched. Germline CDR1 is ENHRY and CDR2 is SYGVKD. CDR3 nucleotide sequence: TGTGCCATCAGTGAGTGGGCAGGGGGCGCGTCTAATGAAAAACTGTTTTTT. This encodes CAISEWAGGASNEKLFF.

The CDR3 nucleotides read TGCAGCGCAAGTGAGGGGACCCGTAATTCACCCCTCCACTTT. This sequence encodes CSASEGTRNSPLHF. V is TRBV29-1 and J is TRBJ1-6, with D perhaps TRBD1 (5 bases). This CDR3 comprises 14 residues. CDR1 and CDR2 from the germline V gene are SQVTM and ANQGSEA. V lost 7 bases to trimming and J lost 6 bases, with 16 bases between them.

The rearrangement links TRBV6-6 to TRBJ2-7, with D maybe TRBD2 (5 bases). The CDR3 spans 11 residues. Germline loops: CDR1 MNHNY, CDR2 SVGAGI (reference sequence). V lost 10 bases and J lost 5, with 12 bases in between. The CDR3 coding sequence is TGTGCCACTAAGAGGGTCGACGAGCAGTACTTC. Translating gives CATKRVDEQYF.

The chain uses TRBV5-1 and TRBJ1-6, with 7 bases fitting TRBD1. V trimming: 4 bases; J trimming: 9 bases; junction bases outside the gene matches: 13. This CDR3 has 16 residues. CDR1 and CDR2 from the germline V gene are SGHRS and YFSETQ. DNA of the CDR3: TGCGCCAGCAGCCCCCTGTCCCCAGGGGGGGTTTCACCCCTCCACTTT. The encoded protein is CASSPLSPGGVSPLHF.